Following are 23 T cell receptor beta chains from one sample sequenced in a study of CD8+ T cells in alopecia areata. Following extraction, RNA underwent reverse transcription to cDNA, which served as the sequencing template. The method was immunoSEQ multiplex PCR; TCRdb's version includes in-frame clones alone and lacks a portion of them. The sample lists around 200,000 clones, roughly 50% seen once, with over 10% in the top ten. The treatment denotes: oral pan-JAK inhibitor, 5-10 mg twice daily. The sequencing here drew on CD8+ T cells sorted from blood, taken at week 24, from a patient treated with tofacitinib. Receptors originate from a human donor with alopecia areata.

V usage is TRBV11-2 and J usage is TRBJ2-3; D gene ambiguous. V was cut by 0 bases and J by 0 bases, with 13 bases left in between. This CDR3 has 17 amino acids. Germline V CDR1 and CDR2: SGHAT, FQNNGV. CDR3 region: CASSLDRYGPSTDTQYF. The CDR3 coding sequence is TGTGCCAGCAGCTTAGATCGGTACGGCCCTAGCACAGATACGCAGTATTTT.

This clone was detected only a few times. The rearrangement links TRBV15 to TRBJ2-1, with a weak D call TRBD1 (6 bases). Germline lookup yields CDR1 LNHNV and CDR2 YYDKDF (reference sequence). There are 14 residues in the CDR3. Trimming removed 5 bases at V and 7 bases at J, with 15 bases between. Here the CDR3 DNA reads TGTGCCACCAGCTTGGAGACAGGAAGAAATGAGCAGTTCTTC. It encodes CATSLETGRNEQFF.

The CDR3 region is CSATDDIQYF. The CDR3 nucleotides read TGCAGTGCCACAGATGACATTCAGTACTTC. The chain is built from TRBV20-1 and TRBJ2-4; D unclear. There are 10 residues in the CDR3. Trimming took off 6 bases at V and 8 bases at J, with 8 bases between the two ends. Germline V lookup: CDR1 DFQATT, CDR2 SNEGSKA (reference sequence).

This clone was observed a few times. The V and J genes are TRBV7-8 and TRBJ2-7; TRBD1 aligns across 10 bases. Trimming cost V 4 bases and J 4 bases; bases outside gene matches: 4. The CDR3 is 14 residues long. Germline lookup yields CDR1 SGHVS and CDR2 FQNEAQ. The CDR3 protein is CASSWGQGQYEQYF. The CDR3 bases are TGTGCCAGCAGCTGGGGACAGGGGCAATACGAGCAGTACTTC.

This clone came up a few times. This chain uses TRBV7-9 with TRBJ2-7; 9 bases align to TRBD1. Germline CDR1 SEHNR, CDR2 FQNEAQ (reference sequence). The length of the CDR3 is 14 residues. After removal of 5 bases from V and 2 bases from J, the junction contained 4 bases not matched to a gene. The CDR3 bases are TGTGCCAGCAGCGAGGACAGGGGCGCCTACGAGCAGTACTTC. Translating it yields CASSEDRGAYEQYF. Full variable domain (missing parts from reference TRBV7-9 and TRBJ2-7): DTGVSQNPRHKITKRGQNVTFRCDPISEHNRLYWYRQTLGQGPEFLTYFQNEAQLEKSRLLSDRFSAERPKGSFSTLEIQRTEQGDSAMYLCASSEDRGAYEQYFGPGTRLTVT.

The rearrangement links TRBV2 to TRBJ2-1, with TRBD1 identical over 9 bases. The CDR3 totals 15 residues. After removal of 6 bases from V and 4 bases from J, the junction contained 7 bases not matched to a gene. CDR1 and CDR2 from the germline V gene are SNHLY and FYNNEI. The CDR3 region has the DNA TGTGCCAGCAGACCGGGACAGGGAAGATACAATGAGCAGTTCTTC. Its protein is CASRPGQGRYNEQFF.

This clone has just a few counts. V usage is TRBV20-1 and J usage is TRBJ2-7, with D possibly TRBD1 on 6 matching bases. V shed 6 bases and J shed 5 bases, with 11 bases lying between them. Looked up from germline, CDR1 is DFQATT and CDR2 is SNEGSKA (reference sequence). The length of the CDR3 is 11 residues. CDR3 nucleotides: TGCAGTGCGCCACAGGGAAACGAGCAGTACTTC. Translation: CSAPQGNEQYF.

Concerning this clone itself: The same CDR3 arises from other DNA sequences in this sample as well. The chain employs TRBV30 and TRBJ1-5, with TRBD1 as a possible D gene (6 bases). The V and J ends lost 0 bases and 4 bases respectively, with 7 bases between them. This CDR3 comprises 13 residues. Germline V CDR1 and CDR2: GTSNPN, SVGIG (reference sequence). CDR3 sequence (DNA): TGTGCCTGGAGTGTAGGGGGGAATCAGCCCCAGCATTTT. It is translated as CAWSVGGNQPQHF. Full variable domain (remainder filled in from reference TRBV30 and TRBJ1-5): SQTIHQWPATLVQPVGSPLSLECTVEGTSNPNLYWYRQAAGRGLQLLFYSVGIGQISSEVPQNLSASRPQDRQFILSSKKLLLSDSGFYLCAWSVGGNQPQHFGDGTRLSIL.

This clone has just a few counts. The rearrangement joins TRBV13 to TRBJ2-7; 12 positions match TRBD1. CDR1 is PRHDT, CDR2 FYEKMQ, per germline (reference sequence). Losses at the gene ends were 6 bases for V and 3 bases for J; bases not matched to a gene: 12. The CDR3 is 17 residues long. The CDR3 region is CASSGGTGGVSDYEQYF. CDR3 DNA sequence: TGTGCCAGCAGTGGAGGGACAGGGGGCGTCTCGGACTACGAGCAGTACTTC.

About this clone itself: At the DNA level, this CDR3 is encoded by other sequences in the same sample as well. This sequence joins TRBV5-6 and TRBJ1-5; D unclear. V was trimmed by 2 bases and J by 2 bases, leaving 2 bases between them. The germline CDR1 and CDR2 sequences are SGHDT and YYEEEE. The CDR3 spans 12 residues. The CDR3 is CASSFGNQPQHF. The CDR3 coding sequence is TGTGCCAGCAGCTTCGGCAATCAGCCCCAGCATTTT.

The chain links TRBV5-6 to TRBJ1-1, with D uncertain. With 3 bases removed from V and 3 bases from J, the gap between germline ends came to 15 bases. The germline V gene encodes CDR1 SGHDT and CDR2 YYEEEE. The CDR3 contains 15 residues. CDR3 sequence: CASSYGSSIDTEAFF. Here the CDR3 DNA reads TGTGCCAGCAGCTATGGGAGTTCAATTGACACTGAAGCTTTCTTT.

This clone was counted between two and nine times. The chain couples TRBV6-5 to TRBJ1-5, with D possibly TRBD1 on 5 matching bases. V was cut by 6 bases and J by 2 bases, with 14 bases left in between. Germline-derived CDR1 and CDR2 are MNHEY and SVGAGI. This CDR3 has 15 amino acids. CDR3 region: CASSPGPQGNQPQHF. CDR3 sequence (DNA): TGTGCCAGCAGCCCGGGACCCCAGGGCAATCAGCCCCAGCATTTT.

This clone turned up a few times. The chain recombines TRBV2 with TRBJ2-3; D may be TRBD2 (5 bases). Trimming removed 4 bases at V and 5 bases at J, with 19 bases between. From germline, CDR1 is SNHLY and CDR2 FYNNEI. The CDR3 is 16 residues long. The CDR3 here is CASSGQIAAVEDTQYF. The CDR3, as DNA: TGTGCCAGCAGTGGTCAAATAGCAGCGGTCGAAGATACGCAGTATTTT.

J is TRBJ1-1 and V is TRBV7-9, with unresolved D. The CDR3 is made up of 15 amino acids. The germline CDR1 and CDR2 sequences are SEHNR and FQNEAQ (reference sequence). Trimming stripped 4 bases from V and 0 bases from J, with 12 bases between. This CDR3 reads CASSSSRWMNTEAFF. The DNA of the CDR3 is TGTGCCAGCAGCTCATCGAGATGGATGAACACTGAAGCTTTCTTT.

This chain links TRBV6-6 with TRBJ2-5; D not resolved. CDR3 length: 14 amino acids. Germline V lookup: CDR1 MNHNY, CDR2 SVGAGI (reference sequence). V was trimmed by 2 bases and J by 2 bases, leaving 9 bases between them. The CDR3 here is CASSYHGDQETQYF. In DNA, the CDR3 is TGTGCCAGCAGTTACCATGGGGATCAAGAGACCCAGTACTTC.

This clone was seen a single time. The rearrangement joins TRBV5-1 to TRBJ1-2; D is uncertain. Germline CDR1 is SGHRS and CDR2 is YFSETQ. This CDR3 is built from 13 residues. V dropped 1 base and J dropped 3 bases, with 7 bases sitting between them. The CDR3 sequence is CASSLWRDYGYTF. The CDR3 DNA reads TGCGCCAGCAGCTTGTGGAGGGACTATGGCTACACCTTC.

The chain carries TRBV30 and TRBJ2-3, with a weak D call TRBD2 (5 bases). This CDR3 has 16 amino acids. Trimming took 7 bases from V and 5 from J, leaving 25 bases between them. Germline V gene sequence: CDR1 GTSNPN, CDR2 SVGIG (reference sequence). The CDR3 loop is CALLIPGSTAGDTQYF. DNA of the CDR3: TGTGCCTTGCTAATTCCAGGTAGCACGGCGGGAGATACGCAGTATTTT.

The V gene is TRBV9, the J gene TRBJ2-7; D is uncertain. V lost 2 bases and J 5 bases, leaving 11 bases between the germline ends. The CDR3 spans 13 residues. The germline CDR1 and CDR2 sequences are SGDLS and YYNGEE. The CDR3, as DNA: TGTGCCAGCAGCGTCTCGCTTCGAGACGAGCAGTACTTC. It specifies CASSVSLRDEQYF.

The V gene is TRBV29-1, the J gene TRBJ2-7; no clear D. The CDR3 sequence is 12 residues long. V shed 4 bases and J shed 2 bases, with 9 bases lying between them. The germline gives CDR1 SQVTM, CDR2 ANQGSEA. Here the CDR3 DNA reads TGCAGCGTTGCGGGTGAGGCCTACGAGCAGTACTTC. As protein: CSVAGEAYEQYF.

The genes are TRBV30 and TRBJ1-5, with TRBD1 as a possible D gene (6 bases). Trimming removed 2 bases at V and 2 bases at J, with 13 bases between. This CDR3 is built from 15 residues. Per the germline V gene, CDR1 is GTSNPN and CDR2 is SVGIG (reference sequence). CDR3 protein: CAWSMAEGGNQPQHF. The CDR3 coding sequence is TGTGCCTGGAGTATGGCAGAGGGGGGCAATCAGCCCCAGCATTTT. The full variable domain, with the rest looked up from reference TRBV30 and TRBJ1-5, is SQTIHQWPATLVQPVGSPLSLECTVEGTSNPNLYWYRQAAGRGLQLLFYSVGIGQISSEVPQNLSASRPQDRQFILSSKKLLLSDSGFYLCAWSMAEGGNQPQHFGDGTRLSIL.

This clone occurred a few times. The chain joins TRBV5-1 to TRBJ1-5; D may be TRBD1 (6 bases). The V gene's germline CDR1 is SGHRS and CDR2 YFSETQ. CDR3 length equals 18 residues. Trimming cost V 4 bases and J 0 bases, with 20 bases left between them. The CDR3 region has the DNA TGCGCCAGCAGCCGGAGATCCGGGACAAATTATAGCAATCAGCCCCAGCATTTT. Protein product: CASSRRSGTNYSNQPQHF.

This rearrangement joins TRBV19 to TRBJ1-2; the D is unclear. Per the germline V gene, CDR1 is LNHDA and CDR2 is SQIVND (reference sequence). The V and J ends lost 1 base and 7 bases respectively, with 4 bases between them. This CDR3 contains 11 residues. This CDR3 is CASSIGVGYTF. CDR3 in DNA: TGTGCCAGTAGTATAGGTGTTGGCTACACCTTC.

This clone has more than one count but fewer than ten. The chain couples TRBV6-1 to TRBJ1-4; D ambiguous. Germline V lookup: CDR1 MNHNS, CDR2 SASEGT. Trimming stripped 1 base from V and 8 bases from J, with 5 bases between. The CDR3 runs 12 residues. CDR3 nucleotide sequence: TGTGCCAGCAGTGAAGTAGGCGAAAAACTGTTTTTT. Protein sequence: CASSEVGEKLFF.